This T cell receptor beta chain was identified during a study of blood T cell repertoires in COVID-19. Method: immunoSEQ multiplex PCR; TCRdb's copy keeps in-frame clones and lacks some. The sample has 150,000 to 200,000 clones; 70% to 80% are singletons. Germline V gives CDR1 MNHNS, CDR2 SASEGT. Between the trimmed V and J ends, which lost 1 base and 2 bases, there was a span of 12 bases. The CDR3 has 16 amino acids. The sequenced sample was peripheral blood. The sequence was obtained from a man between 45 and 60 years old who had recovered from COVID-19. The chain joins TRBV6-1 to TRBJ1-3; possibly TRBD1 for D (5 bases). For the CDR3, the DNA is TGTGCCAGCAGTGAAGACAGGATCTGGGCTGGAAACACCATATATTTT. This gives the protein CASSEDRIWAGNTIYF.